Below are 11 T cell receptor beta chains sequenced from a single sample in a study of shared clonotypes between healthy human individuals. Some clones are missing from TCRdb's copy, which holds only in-frame ones; the method was immunoSEQ multiplex PCR. The table lists some 790,000 clones, roughly 72% of them singletons. Sequenced: memory CD4+ T cells sorted from blood. Subset here: CD45RA-negative fraction. All receptors come from a woman aged 25 to 39 in good health.

This chain uses TRBV5-1 with TRBJ2-1; perhaps TRBD2 as D (6 bases). The CDR3 is 14 amino acids. Germline assignment: CDR1 SGHRS and CDR2 YFSETQ. With 2 bases removed from V and 7 bases from J, the gap between germline ends came to 13 bases. The CDR3 DNA sequence: TGCGCCAGCAGCTTCGGGGAGGTAGCGAATGAGCAGTTCTTC. This codes for CASSFGEVANEQFF. Combining the CDR3 with reference TRBV5-1 and TRBJ2-1 gives the whole variable domain KAGVTQTPRYLIKTRGQQVTLSCSPISGHRSVSWYQQTPGQGLQFLFEYFSETQRNKGNFPGRFSGRQFSNSRSEMNVSTLELGDSALYLCASSFGEVANEQFFGPGTRLTVL.

The J gene is TRBJ2-3, the V gene TRBV19, with 16 bases fitting TRBD2. The V and J ends lost 5 bases and 0 bases, in that order; junction bases with no gene match: 5. CDR1 and CDR2 (germline): LNHDA, SQIVND (reference sequence). This CDR3 is built from 18 residues. CDR3 protein: CASSWGLAGGRSTDTQYF. The CDR3 DNA reads as TGTGCCAGTAGTTGGGGACTAGCGGGAGGGCGCAGCACAGATACGCAGTATTTT.

The rearrangement uses TRBV28 and TRBJ1-5; 9 bases agree with TRBD1. This CDR3 comprises 15 residues. Germline lookup yields CDR1 MDHEN and CDR2 SYDVKM. With 6 bases clipped from V and 6 bases from J, the junction kept 9 bases outside the gene matches. The DNA of the CDR3 is TGTGCCAGCAGCCTACTCGGGACAGGGAGTCAGCCCCAGCATTTT. Translating it yields CASSLLGTGSQPQHF.

This clone was observed a few times. This sequence joins TRBV2 and TRBJ1-1, with D perhaps TRBD1 (6 bases). Trimming stripped 8 bases from V and 1 base from J, with 14 bases between. Germline values: CDR1 SNHLY, CDR2 FYNNEI. The CDR3 has 14 residues. The CDR3 nucleotides read TGTGCCAGCCGAATTCGACAGGAGAACACTGAAGCTTTCTTT. Amino acids: CASRIRQENTEAFF.

This clone has a single count. The CDR3 coding sequence is TGTGCCAGTAATACGGGGACCCCCCAAGAGACCCAGTACTTC. It encodes CASNTGTPQETQYF. This chain connects TRBV19 to TRBJ2-5; D possibly uses TRBD1 or TRBD2 (5 bases each). The CDR3 spans 14 residues. Germline CDR1 and CDR2: LNHDA and SQIVND (reference sequence). V lost 7 bases and J 1 base, leaving 13 bases between the germline ends.

The V and J genes are TRBV20-1 and TRBJ2-7; D gene uncertain. Germline V gene sequence: CDR1 DFQATT, CDR2 SNEGSKA (reference sequence). The CDR3 is 10 residues long. Here the CDR3 reads CSGIGSEQYF. CDR3 DNA sequence: TGCAGCGGAATCGGAAGCGAGCAGTACTTC.

The chain carries TRBV7-2 and TRBJ1-4; D gene uncertain. The V end lost 5 bases, the J end lost 7 bases, and 20 bases lay between the germline ends. In germline, CDR1 is SGHTA, CDR2 FQGNSA. The CDR3 covers 16 residues. The CDR3 DNA sequence: TGTGCCAGCAGCCCAACGACGACGGGGAAGGGTGAAAAACTGTTTTTT. It specifies CASSPTTTGKGEKLFF.

J is TRBJ2-1 and V is TRBV28; 10 nucleotides agree with TRBD2. The J segment lost 8 bases and the V segment lost 4 bases, leaving 11 bases of the junction unmatched. Germline V CDR1 and CDR2: MDHEN, SYDVKM. This CDR3 contains 16 residues. CDR3: CASSSLPSGSSHEQFF. For the CDR3, the DNA is TGTGCCAGCAGTTCCCTCCCTAGCGGGAGTAGTCATGAGCAGTTCTTC.

V and J are TRBV7-3 and TRBJ2-1; D perhaps matches TRBD1 (6 bases). There are 13 residues in the CDR3. Germline assignment: CDR1 SGHTA and CDR2 FQGTGA. The V end lost 4 bases, the J end lost 4 bases, and 8 bases lay between the germline ends. The CDR3 sequence is CASSSGQYNEQFF. DNA for the CDR3: TGTGCCAGCAGCTCCGGACAGTACAATGAGCAGTTCTTC.

This chain links TRBV29-1 with TRBJ1-4, with D unclear. V lost 5 bases to trimming and J lost 0 bases, with 10 bases between them. In germline, CDR1 is SQVTM, CDR2 ANQGSEA. The CDR3 has 14 amino acids. The CDR3 DNA is TGCAGCGTTTCTAGGGCTTCAACTAATGAAAAACTGTTTTTT. Amino acid sequence: CSVSRASTNEKLFF.

The genes are TRBV6-1 and TRBJ2-7; D gene uncertain. The ends were cut back, 7 bases at V and 4 bases at J, with 8 bases in the middle. Germline-derived CDR1 and CDR2 are MNHNS and SASEGT. The CDR3 runs 11 residues. CDR3 nucleotides: TGTGCCAGCATAATAGGATACGAGCAGTACTTC. It encodes CASIIGYEQYF.